Shown below are 27 T cell receptor beta chains from a single sample sequenced in a study of blood T cell repertoires in COVID-19. Clones were read by immunoSEQ multiplex PCR, and TCRdb kept only the in-frame ones, dropping some. In the table there are 190,000 or so clones, 80% to 90% of which are singletons. Source material: peripheral blood. The receptors come from a woman aged 18-29 years who had recovered from COVID-19.

This clone occurred once. This sequence joins TRBV13 and TRBJ2-7; maybe TRBD2 (5 bases). The CDR3 runs 16 residues. CDR1 and CDR2 (germline): PRHDT, FYEKMQ (reference sequence). Trimming left V 4 bases short and J 0 bases short, with 16 bases between. As DNA, the CDR3 is TGTGCCAGCAGCTCCAAGAGGGATAAAAGCTCCTACGAGCAGTACTTC. Translation gives CASSSKRDKSSYEQYF.

J is TRBJ1-6 and V is TRBV16; TRBD1 matches 8 bases. Germline loops: CDR1 KGHSY, CDR2 FQNENV. Germline trimming cut 4 bases from V and 10 bases from J; bases unmatched to any gene: 9. The CDR3 is 15 residues long. CDR3 DNA: TGTGCCAGCAGCCCTCAGGGGGCAGGGGACTCACCCCTCCACTTT. Translating gives CASSPQGAGDSPLHF.

This chain uses TRBV11-2 with TRBJ2-1; a weak D match, TRBD2 (7 bases). CDR3 length: 16 amino acids. CDR1 is SGHAT and CDR2 is FQNNGV in the germline V gene. V gave up 1 base and J gave up 8 bases, with 18 bases separating them. In nucleotides, the CDR3 is TGTGCCAGCAGCTTAGGGGAACAGGGAGGGTTTGATGAGCAGTTCTTC. The encoded protein is CASSLGEQGGFDEQFF.

The J gene is TRBJ2-1, the V gene TRBV6-4; 7 positions match TRBD2. The germline V gene encodes CDR1 MRHNA and CDR2 SNTAGT. V was clipped by 3 bases and J by 4 bases; unmatched bases: 6. The CDR3 totals 15 residues. The CDR3 reads CASSEVAGPYNEQFF. The CDR3 coding sequence is TGTGCCAGCAGTGAAGTAGCGGGCCCTTACAATGAGCAGTTCTTC.

This clone has just a few counts. This chain uses TRBV7-2 with TRBJ2-5; TRBD2 might be the D (6 bases). This CDR3 spans 13 amino acids. Per germline, CDR1 SGHTA and CDR2 FQGNSA. Trimming took 8 bases from V and 7 from J, leaving 17 bases between them. Written as DNA, the CDR3 is TGTGCCAGCTCTTCGGGGACTTTGTGGACCCAGTACTTC. Translated, it gives CASSSGTLWTQYF.

The V call is TRBV6-2 or TRBV6-3, the J call TRBJ1-5, with 8 bases identical to TRBD1. The CDR3 consists of 13 residues. The V and J ends lost 6 bases and 6 bases, in that order; junction bases with no gene match: 4. Looked up from germline, CDR1 is MNHEY and CDR2 is SVGEGT. Here the CDR3 reads CASRYRGTQPQHF. In DNA, the CDR3 is TGTGCCAGCAGGTACAGGGGGACTCAGCCCCAGCATTTT.

V gene TRBV7-9 combines with J gene TRBJ1-3, with D tentatively TRBD1 (5 bases). The germline V gene encodes CDR1 SEHNR and CDR2 FQNEAQ (reference sequence). This CDR3 comprises 16 residues. V was cut by 5 bases and J by 0 bases, with 14 bases left in between. The DNA of the CDR3 is TGTGCCAGCAGCGACAGTACATCACTCTCTGGAAACACCATATATTTT. It encodes CASSDSTSLSGNTIYF.

CDR3 nucleotide sequence: TGTGCCAGCAGCGCGGAGGGATTGAGCACAGATACGCAGTATTTT. It specifies CASSAEGLSTDTQYF. The V and J genes are TRBV9 and TRBJ2-3; D may be TRBD2 (6 bases). The CDR3 runs 15 residues. CDR1 and CDR2 from the germline V gene are SGDLS and YYNGEE. V lost 3 bases and J 0 bases, leaving 11 bases between the germline ends. Based on the CDR3 plus reference TRBV9 and TRBJ2-3, the full variable domain is DSGVTQTPKHLITATGQRVTLRCSPRSGDLSVYWYQQSLDQGLQFLIQYYNGEERAKGNILERFSAQQFPDLHSELNLSSLELGDSALYFCASSAEGLSTDTQYFGPGTRLTVL.

V usage is TRBV7-2 and J usage is TRBJ1-1, with D maybe TRBD1 (6 bases). With 1 base removed from V and 6 bases from J, the gap between germline ends came to 12 bases. CDR3 length: 14 amino acids. Germline assignment: CDR1 SGHTA and CDR2 FQGNSA. The CDR3 DNA follows: TGTGCCAGCAGCTTAGGTCGCAGGGGCGCTGAAGCTTTCTTT. Its translation is CASSLGRRGAEAFF.

This clone was observed many times. The chain combines TRBV3-1 (or the pseudogene TRBV3-2) with TRBJ2-5, with a weak D call TRBD2 (7 bases). The CDR3 is 15 amino acids. Trimming removed 4 bases at V and 4 bases at J, with 16 bases between. The germline gives CDR1 LGHDT, CDR2 YNNKEL (reference sequence). This CDR3 reads CASSPRGAARETQYF. The CDR3 nucleotides read TGTGCCAGCAGCCCTCGGGGGGCCGCAAGAGAGACCCAGTACTTC.

V and J are TRBV4-3 and TRBJ1-5, with D hard to call. This CDR3 contains 16 residues. Between the trimmed V and J ends, which lost 0 bases and 0 bases, there was a span of 9 bases. Germline V CDR1 and CDR2: LGHNA, YSLEER. The CDR3 here is CASSQDFRFSNQPQHF. The CDR3 nucleotides read TGCGCCAGCAGCCAAGATTTTCGGTTTAGCAATCAGCCCCAGCATTTT.

To note about this clone: The sample carries other DNA sequences with the same CDR3. The V gene is TRBV9, the J gene TRBJ2-1; 11 bases match TRBD2. This CDR3 comprises 15 residues. CDR1 is SGDLS, CDR2 YYNGEE, per germline. The ends lost 0 bases at V and 4 bases at J; junction bases unmatched: 0. CDR3 DNA sequence: TGTGCCAGCAGCGTAGGACTAGCGGGGTACAATGAGCAGTTCTTC. It yields the protein CASSVGLAGYNEQFF.

This chain links TRBV4-3 with TRBJ1-3, with D perhaps matching TRBD1 (5 bases). The germline V and J ends were trimmed by 0 bases and 3 bases, with 12 bases remaining between them. The CDR3 consists of 16 residues. CDR1 LGHNA and CDR2 YSLEER come from the germline V gene. The CDR3 nucleotides read TGCGCCAGCAGCCAAGACGGGGGGGTGTTTGGAAACACCATATATTTT. This codes for CASSQDGGVFGNTIYF.

The chain carries TRBV4-1 and TRBJ1-1; TRBD1 is a possible D gene (5 bases). V lost 2 bases and J 7 bases, leaving 8 bases between the germline ends. The germline V gene has CDR1 MGHRA and CDR2 YSYEKL. This CDR3 comprises 12 residues. The CDR3 sequence: CASSQIGDEAFF. The CDR3 coding sequence is TGCGCCAGCAGCCAAATAGGGGATGAAGCTTTCTTT.

The chain has TRBV24-1 and TRBJ1-2, with unresolved D. The V and J ends lost 3 bases and 1 base respectively, with 8 bases between them. The CDR3 length is 14 residues. Germline values: CDR1 KGHDR, CDR2 SFDVKD. The CDR3 DNA follows: TGTGCCACCAGTGATGTCCGGGTTAACTATGGCTACACCTTC. This sequence encodes CATSDVRVNYGYTF.

V usage is TRBV4-2 and J usage is TRBJ2-3; 8 positions match TRBD2. Germline CDR1 LGHNA, CDR2 YNFKEQ. V was clipped by 4 bases and J by 3 bases; unmatched bases: 9. The CDR3 is 16 amino acids. In DNA form, the CDR3 reads TGTGCCAGCAGCCCTAGAGAGCGGGAGTATACAGATACGCAGTATTTT. Protein product: CASSPREREYTDTQYF.

This clone was seen only once. V gene TRBV4-1 combines with J gene TRBJ2-1; 8 bases fit TRBD2. Germline trimming cut 0 bases from V and 2 bases from J; bases unmatched to any gene: 3. Per the germline V gene, CDR1 is MGHRA and CDR2 is YSYEKL. There are 16 residues in the CDR3. In nucleotides, the CDR3 is TGCGCCAGCAGCCAAGATCGGACTAGCCCCTACAATGAGCAGTTCTTC. Its translation: CASSQDRTSPYNEQFF.

The genes are TRBV9 and TRBJ2-5; 8 bases map to TRBD1. Germline V lookup: CDR1 SGDLS, CDR2 YYNGEE. The J segment lost 0 bases and the V segment lost 4 bases, leaving 5 bases of the junction unmatched. The length of the CDR3 is 15 residues. The CDR3 reads CASSSGQGNQETQYF. The CDR3 nucleotides are TGTGCCAGCAGCTCCGGACAGGGAAACCAAGAGACCCAGTACTTC.

The V gene is TRBV10-3, the J gene TRBJ1-6; D is ambiguous. Germline lookup yields CDR1 ENHRY and CDR2 SYGVKD. Deletions cut 3 bases from V and 6 bases from J, with 6 bases between. This CDR3 has 13 amino acids. The CDR3, as DNA: TGTGCCATCAGTGAAGAGGGTAATTCACCCCTCCACTTT. This gives the protein CAISEEGNSPLHF.

The chain recombines TRBV6-5 with TRBJ2-1; 10 positions match TRBD2. Trimming removed 6 bases from V and 4 bases from J; junction bases left unmatched: 6. The germline V gene has CDR1 MNHEY and CDR2 SVGAGI. The CDR3 sequence is 15 residues long. CDR3 loop: CASSLTSGDYNEQFF. As DNA, the CDR3 is TGTGCCAGCAGCTTAACTAGCGGGGATTACAATGAGCAGTTCTTC.

This chain uses TRBV25-1 with TRBJ1-2; 7 bases are a match to TRBD1. With 6 bases clipped from V and 1 base from J, the junction kept 5 bases outside the gene matches. The CDR3 has 14 residues. Germline CDR1 MGHDK, CDR2 SYGVNS. The CDR3 coding sequence is TGTGCCAGCAGAACAGGGGCTAATAACTATGGCTACACCTTC. Its translation: CASRTGANNYGYTF.

The chain uses TRBV29-1 and TRBJ1-2; 9 bases are a match to TRBD1. V dropped 3 bases and J dropped 2; count of bases not matched to a gene: 4. The CDR3 is 14 amino acids. Per germline, CDR1 SQVTM and CDR2 ANQGSEA. The DNA for the CDR3 is TGCAGCGTTGACCAGACAGGGGGGAACTATGGCTACACCTTC. Translated, it gives CSVDQTGGNYGYTF.

This chain connects TRBV20-1 to TRBJ1-2, with unresolved D. Germline V gene data show CDR1 as DFQATT and CDR2 as SNEGSKA (reference sequence). Trimming removed 2 bases from V and 2 bases from J, with 3 bases in between. This CDR3 contains 11 residues. CDR3 amino acids: CSARLNYGYTF. As DNA, the CDR3 is TGCAGTGCTAGACTCAACTATGGCTACACCTTC.

In its sample, this clone was seen a few times. The chain employs TRBV18 and TRBJ1-5, with D unresolved. The CDR3 length is 14 residues. The V end was cut by 2 bases, the J end by 0 bases, with 5 bases between. The germline V gene has CDR1 KGHSH and CDR2 LQKENI. The CDR3 region is CASSPAGSNQPQHF. The CDR3 DNA reads as TGTGCCAGCTCACCAGCGGGTAGCAATCAGCCCCAGCATTTT.

V and J are TRBV5-4 and TRBJ2-3, with D perhaps TRBD1 (6 bases). Germline V gene sequence: CDR1 SGHNT, CDR2 YYREEE (reference sequence). The CDR3 length is 15 residues. Trimming removed 2 bases from V and 3 bases from J, with 13 bases in between. Written as DNA, the CDR3 is TGTGCCAGCAGCTTTGGGGGCTTGGGAACAGATACGCAGTATTTT. Protein: CASSFGGLGTDTQYF.

V gene TRBV5-4 combines with J gene TRBJ2-5, with 7 bases aligning to TRBD2. The CDR3 totals 17 residues. The trim removed 0 bases at V and 10 bases at J, leaving 18 bases unmatched. CDR1 SGHNT and CDR2 YYREEE come from the germline V gene (reference sequence). The CDR3 sequence: CASSLEFSGPIAGSQYF. DNA of the CDR3: TGTGCCAGCAGCTTGGAATTTAGCGGGCCAATAGCGGGTAGCCAGTACTTC.

This clone was detected a few times. V gene TRBV4-2 combines with J gene TRBJ2-1; 11 positions match TRBD1. This CDR3 has 16 residues. J lost 6 bases, V lost 5 bases, and 9 bases had no gene match. From germline, CDR1 is LGHNA and CDR2 YNFKEQ. CDR3 in DNA: TGTGCCAGCAGCGAAACAACCGGGACAGGGGGCAATGAGCAGTTCTTC. It specifies CASSETTGTGGNEQFF.